The clone carrying this T cell receptor (beta chain) was counted many times. This entry is derived from a study of T-cell reconstitution after alpha-beta-depleted transplantation in children. Unique molecular identifiers featured in how the TCRbeta library was prepared. TCRdb re-called the PCR reads through MiXCR, storing one row per CDR3 protein. The sample holds about 120,000 distinct CDR3 sequences, 23% seen once. Germline CDR1 KGHSH, CDR2 LQKENI. The CDR3 runs 13 residues. V lost 3 bases and J lost 8, with 10 bases in between. The source material was PBMCs, mostly from graft donor cells, sampled 180 days after TCRalphabeta/CD19-depleted stem cell transplant. The rearrangement uses TRBV18 and TRBJ1-4, with TRBD1 as a possible D gene (5 bases). The clonotype was recovered from a male patient aged 2-15 years who had a stem cell transplant for chronic granulomatous disease, so the T cells may come from the graft donor. CDR3 bases: TGTGCCAGCTCACCCGGGGGTTGGGAAAAACTGTTTTTT. Protein: CASSPGGWEKLFF.